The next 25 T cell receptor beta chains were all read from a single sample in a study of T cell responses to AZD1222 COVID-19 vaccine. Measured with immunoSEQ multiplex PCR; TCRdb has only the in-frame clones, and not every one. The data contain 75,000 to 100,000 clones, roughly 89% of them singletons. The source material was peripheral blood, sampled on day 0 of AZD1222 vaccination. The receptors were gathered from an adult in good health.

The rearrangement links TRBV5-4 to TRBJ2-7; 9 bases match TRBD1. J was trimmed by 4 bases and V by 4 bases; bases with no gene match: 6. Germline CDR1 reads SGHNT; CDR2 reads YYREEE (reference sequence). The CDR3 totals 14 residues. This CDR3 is CASSRQGEGYEQYF. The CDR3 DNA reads TGTGCCAGCAGCCGACAGGGGGAGGGTTACGAGCAGTACTTC.

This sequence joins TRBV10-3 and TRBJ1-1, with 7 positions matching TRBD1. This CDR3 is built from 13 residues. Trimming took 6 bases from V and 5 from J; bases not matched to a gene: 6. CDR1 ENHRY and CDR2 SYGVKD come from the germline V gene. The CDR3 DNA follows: TGTGCCATCAGGGTTGACAGGGATACTGAAGCTTTCTTT. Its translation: CAIRVDRDTEAFF.

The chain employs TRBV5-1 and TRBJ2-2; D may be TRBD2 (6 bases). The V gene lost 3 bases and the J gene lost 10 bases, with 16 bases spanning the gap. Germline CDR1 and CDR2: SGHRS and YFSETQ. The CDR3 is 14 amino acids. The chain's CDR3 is CASSWRVNGEELFF. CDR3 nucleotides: TGCGCCAGCAGCTGGAGGGTGAACGGGGAGGAGCTGTTTTTT. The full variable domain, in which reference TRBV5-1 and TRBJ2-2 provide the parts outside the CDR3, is KAGVTQTPRYLIKTRGQQVTLSCSPISGHRSVSWYQQTPGQGLQFLFEYFSETQRNKGNFPGRFSGRQFSNSRSEMNVSTLELGDSALYLCASSWRVNGEELFFGEGSRLTVL.

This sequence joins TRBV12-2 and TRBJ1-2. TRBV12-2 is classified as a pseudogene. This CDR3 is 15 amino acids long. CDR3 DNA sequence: TGTGCAAGTCGCTTAGCGCACTACAGTTCGTATGGCTACACCTTC. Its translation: CASRLAHYSSYGYTF.

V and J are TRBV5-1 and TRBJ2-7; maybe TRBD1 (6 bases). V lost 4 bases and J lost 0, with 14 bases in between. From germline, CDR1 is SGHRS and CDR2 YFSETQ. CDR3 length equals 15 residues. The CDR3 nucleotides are TGCGCCAGCAGCATCGGACAGTACTACTCCTACGAGCAGTACTTC. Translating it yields CASSIGQYYSYEQYF.

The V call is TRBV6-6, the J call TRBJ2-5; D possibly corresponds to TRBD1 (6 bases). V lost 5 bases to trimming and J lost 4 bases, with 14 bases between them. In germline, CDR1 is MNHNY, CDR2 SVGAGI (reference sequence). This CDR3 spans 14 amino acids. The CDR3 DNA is TGTGCCAGCAGTAGGGACACGCGACGAGAGACCCAGTACTTC. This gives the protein CASSRDTRRETQYF.

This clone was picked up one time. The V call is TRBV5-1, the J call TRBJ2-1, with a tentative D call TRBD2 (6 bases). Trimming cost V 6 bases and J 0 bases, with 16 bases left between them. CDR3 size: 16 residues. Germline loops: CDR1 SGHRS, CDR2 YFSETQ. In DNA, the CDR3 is TGCGCCAGCATCGAGATGGCGGGGAGCTCCTACAATGAGCAGTTCTTC. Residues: CASIEMAGSSYNEQFF.

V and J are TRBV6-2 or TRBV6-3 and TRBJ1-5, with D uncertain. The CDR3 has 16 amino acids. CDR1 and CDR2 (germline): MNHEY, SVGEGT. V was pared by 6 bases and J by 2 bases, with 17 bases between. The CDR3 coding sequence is TGTGCCAGCAGCCACGCAGGATTCGGGGGCAATCAGCCCCAGCATTTT. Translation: CASSHAGFGGNQPQHF.

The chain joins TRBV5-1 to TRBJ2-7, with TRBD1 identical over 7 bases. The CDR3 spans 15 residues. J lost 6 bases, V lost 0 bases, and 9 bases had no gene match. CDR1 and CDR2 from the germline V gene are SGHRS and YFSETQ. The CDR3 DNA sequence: TGCGCCAGCAGCTTGGATACAGGGGTGTTAGGCGAGCAGTACTTC. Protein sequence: CASSLDTGVLGEQYF.

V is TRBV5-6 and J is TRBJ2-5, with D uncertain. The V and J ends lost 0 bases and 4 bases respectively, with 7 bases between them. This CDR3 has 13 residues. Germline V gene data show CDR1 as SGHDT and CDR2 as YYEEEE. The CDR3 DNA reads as TGTGCCAGCAGCTTGGAGCCGGGAGAGACCCAGTACTTC. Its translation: CASSLEPGETQYF.

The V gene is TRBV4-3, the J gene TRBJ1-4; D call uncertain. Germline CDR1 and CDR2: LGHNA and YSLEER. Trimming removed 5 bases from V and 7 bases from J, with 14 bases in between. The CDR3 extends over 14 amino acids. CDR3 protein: CASSADGSIEKLFF. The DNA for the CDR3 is TGCGCCAGCAGCGCCGATGGTTCCATTGAAAAACTGTTTTTT.

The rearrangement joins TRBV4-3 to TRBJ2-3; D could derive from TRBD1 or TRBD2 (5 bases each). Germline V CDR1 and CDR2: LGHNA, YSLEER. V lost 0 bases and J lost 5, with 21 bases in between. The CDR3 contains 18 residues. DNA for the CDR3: TGCGCCAGCAGCCAAGATGAGGGGCGTTCGGGCGGGCAAGATACGCAGTATTTT. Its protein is CASSQDEGRSGGQDTQYF.

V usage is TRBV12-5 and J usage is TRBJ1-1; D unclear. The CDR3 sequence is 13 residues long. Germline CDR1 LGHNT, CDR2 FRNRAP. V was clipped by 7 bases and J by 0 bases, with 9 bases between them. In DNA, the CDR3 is TGTGCTAGTGCCCCTGAGGTGAACACTGAAGCTTTCTTT. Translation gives CASAPEVNTEAFF.

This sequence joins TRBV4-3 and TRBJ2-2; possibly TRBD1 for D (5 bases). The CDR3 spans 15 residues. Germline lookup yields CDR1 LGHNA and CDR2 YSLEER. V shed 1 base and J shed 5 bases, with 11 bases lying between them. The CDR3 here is CASSQVGVRTGELFF. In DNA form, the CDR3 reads TGCGCCAGCAGCCAAGTAGGGGTTAGGACCGGGGAGCTGTTTTTT.

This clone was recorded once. DNA of the CDR3: TGTGCCAGCAGCGTATCCGGGACTAGCGGCCAAGAGACCCAGTACTTC. Protein: CASSVSGTSGQETQYF. The rearrangement uses TRBV7-2 and TRBJ2-5, with 11 nucleotides matching TRBD2. CDR3 length: 16 residues. Germline CDR1 SGHTA, CDR2 FQGNSA. V trimming: 5 bases; J trimming: 1 base; junction bases outside the gene matches: 6.

The chain's CDR3 is CASPSEARELNSNQPQHF. CDR3 DNA sequence: TGTGCCAGCCCCTCAGAGGCCAGGGAGCTAAATAGCAATCAGCCCCAGCATTTT. The V call is TRBV3-1 (or the pseudogene TRBV3-2), the J call TRBJ1-5, with D perhaps TRBD1 (5 bases). This CDR3 has 18 amino acids. Trimming took off 8 bases at V and 0 bases at J, with 23 bases between the two ends. Germline assignment: CDR1 LGHDT and CDR2 YNNKEL (reference sequence).

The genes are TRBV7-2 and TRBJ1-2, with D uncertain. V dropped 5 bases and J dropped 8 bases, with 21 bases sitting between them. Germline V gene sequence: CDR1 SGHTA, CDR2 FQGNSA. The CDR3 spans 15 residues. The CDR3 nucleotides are TGTGCCAGCAGCCCCAGTACCGTTCTTAACGGAGGCTACACCTTC. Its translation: CASSPSTVLNGGYTF.

Here the CDR3 reads CASSLMGLAGFETDTQYF. As DNA, the CDR3 is TGCGCCAGCAGCTTGATGGGACTAGCGGGGTTTGAGACAGATACGCAGTATTTT. The genes are TRBV5-1 and TRBJ2-3; 13 positions agree with TRBD2. CDR1 is SGHRS and CDR2 is YFSETQ in the germline V gene. J was trimmed by 3 bases and V by 1 base; bases with no gene match: 8. This CDR3 comprises 18 residues.

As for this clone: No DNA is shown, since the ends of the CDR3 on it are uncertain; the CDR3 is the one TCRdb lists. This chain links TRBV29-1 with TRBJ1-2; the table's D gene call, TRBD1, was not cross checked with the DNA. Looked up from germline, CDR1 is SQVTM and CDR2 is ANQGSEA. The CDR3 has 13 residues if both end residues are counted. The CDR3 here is CSVSGQGGYGYTF.

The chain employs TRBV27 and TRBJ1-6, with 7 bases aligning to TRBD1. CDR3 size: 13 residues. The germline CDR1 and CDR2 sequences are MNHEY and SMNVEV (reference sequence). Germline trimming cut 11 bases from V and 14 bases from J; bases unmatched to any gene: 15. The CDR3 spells CASAPTGVRALHF. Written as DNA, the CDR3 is TGTGCCTCAGCCCCTACAGGGGTTCGGGCCCTCCACTTT.

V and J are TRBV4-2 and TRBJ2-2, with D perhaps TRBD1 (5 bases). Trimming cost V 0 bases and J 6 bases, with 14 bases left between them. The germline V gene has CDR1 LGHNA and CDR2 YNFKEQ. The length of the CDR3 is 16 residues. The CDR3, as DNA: TGTGCCAGCAGCCAAGATCCCCTGGACAAACCCGGGGAGCTGTTTTTT. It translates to CASSQDPLDKPGELFF.

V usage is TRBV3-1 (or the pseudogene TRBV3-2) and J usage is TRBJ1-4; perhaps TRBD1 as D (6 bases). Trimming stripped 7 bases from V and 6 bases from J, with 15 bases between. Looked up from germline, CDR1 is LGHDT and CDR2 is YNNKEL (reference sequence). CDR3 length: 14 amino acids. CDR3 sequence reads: CASTLQGSDEKLFF. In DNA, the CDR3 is TGTGCCAGCACCTTACAGGGCTCTGATGAAAAACTGTTTTTT.

CDR3 in amino acids: CASSYGVGFGQPQHF. The DNA for the CDR3 is TGTGCCAGCAGTTACGGCGTGGGGTTCGGACAGCCCCAGCATTTT. The chain joins TRBV6-5 to TRBJ1-5; D ambiguous. V was pared by 2 bases and J by 7 bases, with 15 bases between. Germline CDR1 reads MNHEY; CDR2 reads SVGAGI. The CDR3 sequence is 15 residues long.

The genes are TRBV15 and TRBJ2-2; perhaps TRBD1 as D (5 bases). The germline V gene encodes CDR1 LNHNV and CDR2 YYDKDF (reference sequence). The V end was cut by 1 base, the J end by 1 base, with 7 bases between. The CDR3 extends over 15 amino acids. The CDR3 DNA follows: TGTGCCACCAGCAGAGGGGGCTGGAACACCGGGGAGCTGTTTTTT. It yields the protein CATSRGGWNTGELFF.

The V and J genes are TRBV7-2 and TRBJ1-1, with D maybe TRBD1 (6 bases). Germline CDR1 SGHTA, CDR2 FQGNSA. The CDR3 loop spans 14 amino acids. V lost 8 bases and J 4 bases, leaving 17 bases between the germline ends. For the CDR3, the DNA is TGTGCCAGCCGTAAAGGGGGGGCAGTCACTGAAGCTTTCTTT. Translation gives CASRKGGAVTEAFF.